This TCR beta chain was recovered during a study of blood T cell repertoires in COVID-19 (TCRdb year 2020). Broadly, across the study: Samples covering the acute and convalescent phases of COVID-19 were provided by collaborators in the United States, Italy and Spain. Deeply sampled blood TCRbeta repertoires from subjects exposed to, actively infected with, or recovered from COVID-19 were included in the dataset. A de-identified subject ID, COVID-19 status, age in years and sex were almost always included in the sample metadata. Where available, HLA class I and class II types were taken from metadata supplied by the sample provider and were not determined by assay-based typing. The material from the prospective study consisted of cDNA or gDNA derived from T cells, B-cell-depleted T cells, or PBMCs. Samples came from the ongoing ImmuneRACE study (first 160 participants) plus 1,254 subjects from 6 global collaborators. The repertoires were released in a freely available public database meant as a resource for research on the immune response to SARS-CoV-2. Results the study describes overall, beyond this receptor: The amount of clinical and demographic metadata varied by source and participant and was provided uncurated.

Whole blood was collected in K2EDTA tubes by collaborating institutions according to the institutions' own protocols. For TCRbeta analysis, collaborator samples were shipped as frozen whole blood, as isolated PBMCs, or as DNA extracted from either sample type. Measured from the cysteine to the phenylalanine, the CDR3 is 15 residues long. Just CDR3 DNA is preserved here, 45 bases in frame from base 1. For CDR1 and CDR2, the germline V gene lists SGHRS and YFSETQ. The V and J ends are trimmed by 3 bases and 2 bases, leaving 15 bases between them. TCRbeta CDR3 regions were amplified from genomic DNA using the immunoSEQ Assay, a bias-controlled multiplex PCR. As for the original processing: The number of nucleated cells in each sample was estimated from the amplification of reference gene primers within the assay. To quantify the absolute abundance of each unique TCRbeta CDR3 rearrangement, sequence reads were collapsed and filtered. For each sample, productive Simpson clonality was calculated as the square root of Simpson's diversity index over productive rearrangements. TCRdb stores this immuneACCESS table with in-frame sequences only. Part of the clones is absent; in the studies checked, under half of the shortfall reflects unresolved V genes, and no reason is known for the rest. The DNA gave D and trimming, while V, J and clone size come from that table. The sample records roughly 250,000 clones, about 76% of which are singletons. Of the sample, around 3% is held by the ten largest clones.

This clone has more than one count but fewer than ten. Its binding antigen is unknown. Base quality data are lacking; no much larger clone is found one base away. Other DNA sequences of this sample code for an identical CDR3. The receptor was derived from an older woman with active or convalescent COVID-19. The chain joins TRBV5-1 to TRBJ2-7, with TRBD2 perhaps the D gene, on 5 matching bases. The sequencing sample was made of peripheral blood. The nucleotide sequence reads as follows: TGCGCCAGCAGCTCCCGACAAGGAGGTCCCTACGAGCAGTACTTC. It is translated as CASSSRQGGPYEQYF.